This T cell receptor (beta chain) was retrieved from a study of cytomegalovirus exposure and HLA in healthy donors. CDR1 is MNHNS, CDR2 SASEGT, per germline. Trimming pared 8 bases from V and 7 bases from J, leaving 15 bases between. The CDR3 totals 14 residues. The study, taken as a whole, reports: Most sequenced TCRs were rare (though some public TCRs occurred in many donors).

With respect to this clone: The antigen remains undetermined.

The PCR contained 60 Vbeta and 13 Jbeta primers. Assay: immunoSEQ multiplex PCR; the TCRdb copy retains only in-frame clones and omits some. The sample lists 76,000 or so clones, 60% to 75% seen once, with around 16% in the top ten. The V gene is TRBV6-1, the J gene TRBJ1-6; D possibly corresponds to TRBD1 (5 bases). This sequence originates from a woman aged 35 to 49 in good health and CMV-seropositive. What was sequenced was PBMCs. The CDR3 DNA is TGTGCCAGCGTCCTTTTAGGGGTCAATTCACCCCTCCACTTT. It specifies CASVLLGVNSPLHF.